Below, one T cell receptor (beta chain) is given with its context. Its target is unknown. Other DNA sequences in the sample encode the same CDR3. The data stem from a study of T cell responses to AZD1222 COVID-19 vaccine. Study-wide findings and caveats: Baseline testing showed seropositivity in only a handful of AZD1222 recipients. Unmutated regions of variants are reportedly targeted by nearly half of spike-specific TCRs. When two AZD1222 doses had been given, Spike-specific TCR breadth and depth rose.

The protocol was immunoSEQ multiplex PCR, while the TCRdb copy is restricted to in-frame clones and leaves out a portion. This sample yields 200,000 or so clones, of which about 90% are seen a single time; about 2.5% belongs to the top ten. The CDR3 runs 15 residues. V lost 5 bases and J lost 4; bases outside the gene matches: 5. CDR1 and CDR2 (germline): SGHTA, FQGTGA. Source: peripheral blood, taken on day 0 of MenACWY control vaccination. The chain carries TRBV7-3 and TRBJ2-1, with 10 bases matching TRBD2. This receptor was taken from an adult in good health. CDR3 sequence (DNA): TGTGCCAGCAGCCGGAGCGGGGGGGCTTACAATGAGCAGTTCTTC. It codes for CASSRSGGAYNEQFF. The variable domain in full, completed from reference TRBV7-3 and TRBJ2-1, reads GAGVSQTPSNKVTEKGKYVELRCDPISGHTALYWYRQSLGQGPEFLIYFQGTGAADDSGLPNDRFFAVRPEGSVSTLKIQRTERGDSAVYLCASSRSGGAYNEQFFGPGTRLTVL.